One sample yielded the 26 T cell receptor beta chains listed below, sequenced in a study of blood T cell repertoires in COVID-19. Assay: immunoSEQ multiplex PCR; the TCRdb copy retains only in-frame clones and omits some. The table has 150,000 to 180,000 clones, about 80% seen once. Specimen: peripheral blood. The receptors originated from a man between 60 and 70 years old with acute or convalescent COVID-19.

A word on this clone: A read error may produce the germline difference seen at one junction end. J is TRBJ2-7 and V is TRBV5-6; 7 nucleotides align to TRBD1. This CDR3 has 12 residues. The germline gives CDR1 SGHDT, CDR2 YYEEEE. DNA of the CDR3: TGTGCCAGCAGCTTGACTCGGGACAGTCCGAACTTC. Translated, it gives CASSLTRDSPNF.

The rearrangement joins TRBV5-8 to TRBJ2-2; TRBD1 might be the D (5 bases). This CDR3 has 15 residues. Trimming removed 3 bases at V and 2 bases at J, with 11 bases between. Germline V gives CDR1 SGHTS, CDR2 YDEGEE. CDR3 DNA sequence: TGTGCCAGCAGCTCGGATGGACACAACACCGGGGAGCTGTTTTTT. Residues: CASSSDGHNTGELFF.

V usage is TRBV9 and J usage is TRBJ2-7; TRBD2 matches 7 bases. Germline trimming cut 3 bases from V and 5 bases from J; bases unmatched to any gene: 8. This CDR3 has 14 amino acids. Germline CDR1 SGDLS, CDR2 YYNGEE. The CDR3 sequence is CASSAFIRGDEQYF. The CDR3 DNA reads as TGTGCCAGCAGCGCGTTCATCCGGGGGGACGAGCAGTACTTC.

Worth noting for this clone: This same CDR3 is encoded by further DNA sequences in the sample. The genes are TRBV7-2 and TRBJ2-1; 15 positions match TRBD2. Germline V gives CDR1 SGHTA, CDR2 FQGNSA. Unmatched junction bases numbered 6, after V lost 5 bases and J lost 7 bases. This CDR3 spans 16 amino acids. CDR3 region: CASSPRTSGRGNEQFF. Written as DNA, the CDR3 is TGTGCCAGCAGCCCTAGGACTAGCGGGAGGGGGAATGAGCAGTTCTTC.

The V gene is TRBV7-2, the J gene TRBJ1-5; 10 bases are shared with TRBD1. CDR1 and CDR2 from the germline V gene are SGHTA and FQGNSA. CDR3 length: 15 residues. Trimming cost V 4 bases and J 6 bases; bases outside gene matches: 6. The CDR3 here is CASSSTGGTGQPQHF. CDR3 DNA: TGTGCCAGCAGCTCGACAGGGGGCACCGGTCAGCCCCAGCATTTT. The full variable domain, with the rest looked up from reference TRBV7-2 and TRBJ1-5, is GAGVSQSPSNKVTEKGKDVELRCDPISGHTALYWYRQSLGQGLEFLIYFQGNSAPDKSGLPSDRFSAERTGGSVSTLTIQRTQQEDSAVYLCASSSTGGTGQPQHFGDGTRLSIL.

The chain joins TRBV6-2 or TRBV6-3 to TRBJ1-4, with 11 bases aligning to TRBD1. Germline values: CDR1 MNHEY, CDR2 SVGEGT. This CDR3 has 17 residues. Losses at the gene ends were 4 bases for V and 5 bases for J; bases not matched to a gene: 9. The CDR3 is CASSSGQGATANEKLFF. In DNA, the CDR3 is TGTGCCAGCAGTTCTGGACAGGGGGCAACGGCGAATGAAAAACTGTTTTTT.

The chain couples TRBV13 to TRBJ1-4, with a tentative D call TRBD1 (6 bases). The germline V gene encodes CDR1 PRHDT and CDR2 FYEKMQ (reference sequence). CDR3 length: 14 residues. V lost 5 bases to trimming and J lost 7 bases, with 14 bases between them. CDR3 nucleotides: TGTGCCAGCAGCCAAGGGGGGGCTGGTGAAAAACTGTTTTTT. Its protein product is CASSQGGAGEKLFF. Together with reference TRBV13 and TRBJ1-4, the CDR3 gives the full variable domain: AAGVIQSPRHLIKEKRETATLKCYPIPRHDTVYWYQQGPGQDPQFLISFYEKMQSDKGSIPDRFSAQQFSDYHSELNMSSLELGDSALYFCASSQGGAGEKLFFGSGTQLSVL.

CDR3 nucleotides: TGTGCCAGCAGCTTAGAAGTCGCAGGGAAGGGCGCTGAAGCTTTCTTT. This sequence encodes CASSLEVAGKGAEAFF. This chain connects TRBV7-6 to TRBJ1-1, with a tentative D call TRBD1 (5 bases). Germline-derived CDR1 and CDR2 are SGHVS and FNYEAQ. V lost 1 base and J 6 bases, leaving 18 bases between the germline ends. The CDR3 is made up of 16 amino acids.

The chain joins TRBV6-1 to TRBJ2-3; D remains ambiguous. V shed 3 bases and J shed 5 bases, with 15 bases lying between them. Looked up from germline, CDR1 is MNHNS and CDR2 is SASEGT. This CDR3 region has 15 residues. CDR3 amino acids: CASSDLSGSRDTQYF. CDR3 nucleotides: TGTGCCAGCAGTGATCTGTCAGGAAGTAGAGATACGCAGTATTTT.

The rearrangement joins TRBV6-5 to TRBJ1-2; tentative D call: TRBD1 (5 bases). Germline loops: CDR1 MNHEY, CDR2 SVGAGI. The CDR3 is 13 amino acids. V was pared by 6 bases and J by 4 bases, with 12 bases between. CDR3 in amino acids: CASRPVGGYGYTF. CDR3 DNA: TGTGCCAGCAGACCAGTCGGGGGCTATGGCTACACCTTC.

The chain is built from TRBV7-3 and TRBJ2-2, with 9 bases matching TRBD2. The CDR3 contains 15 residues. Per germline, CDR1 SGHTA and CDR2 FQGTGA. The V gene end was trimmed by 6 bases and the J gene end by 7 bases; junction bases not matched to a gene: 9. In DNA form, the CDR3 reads TGTGCCAGCAGGAAGGCTAGCGGGATGGGCGGGGAGCTGTTTTTT. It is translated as CASRKASGMGGELFF.

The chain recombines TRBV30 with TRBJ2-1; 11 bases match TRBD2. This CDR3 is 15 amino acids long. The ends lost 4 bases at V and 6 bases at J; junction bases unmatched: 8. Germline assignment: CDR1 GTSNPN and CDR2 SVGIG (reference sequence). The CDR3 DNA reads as TGTGCCTGGACCCGCTTCGGACTAGCGGGCAATGAGCAGTTCTTC. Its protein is CAWTRFGLAGNEQFF.

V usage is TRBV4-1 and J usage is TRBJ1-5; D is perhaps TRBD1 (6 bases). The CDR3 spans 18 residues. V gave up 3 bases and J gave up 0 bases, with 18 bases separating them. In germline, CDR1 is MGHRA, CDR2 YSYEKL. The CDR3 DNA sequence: TGCGCCAGCAGCCAGGAGAGGGGGATTTTTAGTAGCAATCAGCCCCAGCATTTT. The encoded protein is CASSQERGIFSSNQPQHF.

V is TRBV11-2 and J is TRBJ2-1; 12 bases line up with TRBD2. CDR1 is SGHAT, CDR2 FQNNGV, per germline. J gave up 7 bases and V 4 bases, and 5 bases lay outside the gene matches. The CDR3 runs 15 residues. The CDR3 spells CASSSSGRAENEQFF. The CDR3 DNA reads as TGTGCCAGCAGCTCTAGCGGGAGGGCCGAGAATGAGCAGTTCTTC.

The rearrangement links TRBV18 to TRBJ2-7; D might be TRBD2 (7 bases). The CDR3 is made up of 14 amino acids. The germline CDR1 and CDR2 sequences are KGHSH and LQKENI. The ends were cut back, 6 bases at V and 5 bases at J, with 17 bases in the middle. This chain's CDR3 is CASSLGGGGHEQYF. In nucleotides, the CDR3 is TGTGCCAGCTCCCTTGGGGGGGGCGGACACGAGCAGTACTTC.

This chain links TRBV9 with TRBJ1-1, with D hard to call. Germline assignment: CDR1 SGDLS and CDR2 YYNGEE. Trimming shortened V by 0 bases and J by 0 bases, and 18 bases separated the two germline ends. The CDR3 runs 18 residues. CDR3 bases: TGTGCCAGCAGCGTAGGGGCCCAACTCCGTTCTTTGAACACTGAAGCTTTCTTT. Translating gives CASSVGAQLRSLNTEAFF.

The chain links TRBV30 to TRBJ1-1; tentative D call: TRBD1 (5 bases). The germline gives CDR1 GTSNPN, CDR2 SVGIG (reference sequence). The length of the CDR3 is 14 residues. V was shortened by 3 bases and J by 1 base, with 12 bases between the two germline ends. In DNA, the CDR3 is TGTGCCTGGAGAGCAGGGCCTCCGAACACTGAAGCTTTCTTT. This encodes CAWRAGPPNTEAFF.

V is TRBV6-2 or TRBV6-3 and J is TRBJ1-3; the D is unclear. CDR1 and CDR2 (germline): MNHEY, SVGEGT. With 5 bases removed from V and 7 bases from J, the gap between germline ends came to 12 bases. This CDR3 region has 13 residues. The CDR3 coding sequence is TGTGCCAGCAGTGACCCCCCGGGGAACACCATATATTTT. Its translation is CASSDPPGNTIYF.

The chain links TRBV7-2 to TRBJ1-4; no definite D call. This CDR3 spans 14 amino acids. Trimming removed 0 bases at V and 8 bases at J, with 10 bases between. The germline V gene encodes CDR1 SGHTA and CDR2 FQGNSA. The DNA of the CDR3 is TGTGCCAGCAGCTTAGCTGGAGTCGGGGAAAAACTGTTTTTT. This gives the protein CASSLAGVGEKLFF.

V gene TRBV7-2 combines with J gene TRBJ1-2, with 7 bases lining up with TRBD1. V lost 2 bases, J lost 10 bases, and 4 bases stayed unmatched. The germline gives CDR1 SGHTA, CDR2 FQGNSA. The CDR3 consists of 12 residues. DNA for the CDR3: TGTGCCAGCAGCTTAAGGGGGCGAGTCTACACCTTC. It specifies CASSLRGRVYTF.

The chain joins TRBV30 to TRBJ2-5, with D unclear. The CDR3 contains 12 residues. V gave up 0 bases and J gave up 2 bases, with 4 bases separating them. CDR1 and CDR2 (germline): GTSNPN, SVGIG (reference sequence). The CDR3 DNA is TGTGCCTGGAGTGTACAGCAAGAGACCCAGTACTTC. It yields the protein CAWSVQQETQYF.

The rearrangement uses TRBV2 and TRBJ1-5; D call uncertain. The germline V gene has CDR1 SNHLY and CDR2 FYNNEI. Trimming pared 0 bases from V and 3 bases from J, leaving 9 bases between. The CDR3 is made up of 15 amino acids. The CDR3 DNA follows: TGTGCCAGCAGTGAAGCTCGGGGATACAATCAGCCCCAGCATTTT. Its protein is CASSEARGYNQPQHF. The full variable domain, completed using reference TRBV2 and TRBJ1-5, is EPEVTQTPSHQVTQMGQEVILRCVPISNHLYFYWYRQILGQKVEFLVSFYNNEISEKSEIFDDQFSVERPDGSNFTLKIRSTKLEDSAMYFCASSEARGYNQPQHFGDGTRLSIL.

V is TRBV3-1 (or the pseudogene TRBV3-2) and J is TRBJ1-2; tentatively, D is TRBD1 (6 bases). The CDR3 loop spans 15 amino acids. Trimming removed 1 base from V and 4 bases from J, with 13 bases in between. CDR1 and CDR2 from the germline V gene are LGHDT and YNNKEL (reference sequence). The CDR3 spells CASSQVSRGTYGYTF. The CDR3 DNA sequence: TGTGCCAGCAGCCAAGTCTCAAGGGGGACCTATGGCTACACCTTC.

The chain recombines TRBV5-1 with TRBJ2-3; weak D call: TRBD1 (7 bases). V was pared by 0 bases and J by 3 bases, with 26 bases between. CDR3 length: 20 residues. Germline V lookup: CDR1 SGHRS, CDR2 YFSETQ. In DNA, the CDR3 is TGCGCCAGCAGCTTGGTTGGCGACAGGGCTTACGGTGGGGGGACAGATACGCAGTATTTT. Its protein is CASSLVGDRAYGGGTDTQYF.

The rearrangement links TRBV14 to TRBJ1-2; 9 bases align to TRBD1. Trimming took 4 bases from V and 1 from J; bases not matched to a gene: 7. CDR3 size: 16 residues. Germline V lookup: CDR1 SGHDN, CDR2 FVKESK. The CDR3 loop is CASSPLDRGDNYGYTF. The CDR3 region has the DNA TGTGCCAGCAGCCCCCTGGACAGGGGCGATAACTATGGCTACACCTTC.

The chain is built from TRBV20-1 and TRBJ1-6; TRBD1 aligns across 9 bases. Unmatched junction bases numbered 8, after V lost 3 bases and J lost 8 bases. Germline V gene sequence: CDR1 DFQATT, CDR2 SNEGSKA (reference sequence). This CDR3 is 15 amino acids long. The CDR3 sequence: CSASDRGTVDSPLHF. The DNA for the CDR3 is TGCAGTGCTAGTGACAGGGGGACGGTGGATTCACCCCTCCACTTT.